This T cell receptor beta chain was profiled in a study of post-analysis software for immune sequencing data. Whole-study context: Multiple sclerosis in the patients followed relapsing-remitting, secondary progressive and progressive-relapsing courses.

Libraries were made from TCR beta cDNA, and they carried unique molecular identifiers. Starting from about 1 to 10 million T cells, the study yielded hundreds of thousands of cDNA molecules. TCRdb used MiXCR to reprocess the PCR reads, holding one entry per CDR3 protein. Of hundreds of thousands of distinct CDR3 sequences listed, roughly 46% are singletons. General observations from the study: Patients carried roughly 5 TRBV segments more frequently than controls did, and TRBV5-6, TRBV5-1 and TRBV20-1 were among them.

This clonotype was counted between two and nine times. Its specificity is not known. The CDR3 has 13 residues. V gave up 2 bases and J gave up 9 bases; unmatched junction bases: 7. CDR1 DFQATT and CDR2 SNEGSKA come from the germline V gene (reference sequence). The clonotype comes from a girl between 10 and 17 years old with multiple sclerosis. The chain has TRBV20-1 and TRBJ2-1; 7 nucleotides match TRBD2. The sample comprised blood. CDR3 amino acids: CSARSSGIIEQFF. CDR3 DNA: TGCAGTGCTAGATCAAGCGGGATAATTGAGCAGTTCTTC.